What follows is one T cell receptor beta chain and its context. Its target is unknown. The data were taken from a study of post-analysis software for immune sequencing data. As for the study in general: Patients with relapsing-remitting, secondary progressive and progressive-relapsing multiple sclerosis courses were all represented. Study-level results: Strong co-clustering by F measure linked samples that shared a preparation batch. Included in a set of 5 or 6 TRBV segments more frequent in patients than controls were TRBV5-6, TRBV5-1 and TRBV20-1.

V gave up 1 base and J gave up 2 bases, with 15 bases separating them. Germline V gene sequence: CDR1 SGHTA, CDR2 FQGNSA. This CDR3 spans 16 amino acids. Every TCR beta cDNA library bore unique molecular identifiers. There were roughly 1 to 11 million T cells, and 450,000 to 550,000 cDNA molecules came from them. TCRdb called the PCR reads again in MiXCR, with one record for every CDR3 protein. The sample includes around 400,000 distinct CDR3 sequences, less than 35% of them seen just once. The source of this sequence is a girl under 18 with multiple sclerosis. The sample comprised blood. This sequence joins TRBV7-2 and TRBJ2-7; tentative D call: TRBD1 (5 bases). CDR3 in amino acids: CASSLVSAGPPYEQYF. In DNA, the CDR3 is TGTGCCAGCAGCTTAGTATCGGCAGGGCCCCCCTACGAGCAGTACTTC. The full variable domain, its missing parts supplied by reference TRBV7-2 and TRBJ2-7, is GAGVSQSPSNKVTEKGKDVELRCDPISGHTALYWYRQSLGQGLEFLIYFQGNSAPDKSGLPSDRFSAERTGGSVSTLTIQRTQQEDSAVYLCASSLVSAGPPYEQYFGPGTRLTVT.